Listed below are T cell receptor beta chains from one sample, sequenced in a study of long-term antiretroviral therapy in people with HIV. The protocol was immunoSEQ multiplex PCR, while the TCRdb copy is restricted to in-frame clones and leaves out a portion. Of 35,000 to 45,000 clones in the sample, 75% to 90% are singletons; the top ten hold about 4%. This specimen consisted of unsorted PBMCs, obtained just before starting antiretroviral therapy. All receptors come from a woman aged 18-29 years with HIV. CDR3s include the opening cysteine and the closing phenylalanine or tryptophan. D genes are given only for firm matches. Expanded clones get a size class; other rows say once, few or many, or leave the size out.

>TRBV9|TRBD1|TRBJ1-1|.
CASSIYRGEGTEAFF
TGTGCCAGCAGCATTTACAGGGGGGAAGGCACTGAAGCTTTCTTT
>TRBV6-5|TRBD2|TRBJ2-7|.
CASNSRGRVDEQYF
TGTGCCAGCAACTCTCGAGGGAGGGTAGACGAGCAGTACTTC
>TRBV2|TRBD1|TRBJ2-6|.
CARTGAGANVLTF
TGTGCCAGGACAGGGGCTGGGGCCAACGTCCTGACTTTC
>TRBV7-3|.|TRBJ2-1|.
CASSLTGTPIIKQFF
TGTGCCAGCAGCTTGACCGGGACACCTATAATAAAGCAGTTCTTC
>TRBV4-3|TRBD1|TRBJ1-4|once
CASSQLRTGDFGGEKLFF
TGCGCCAGCAGCCAACTTAGGACAGGGGATTTTGGCGGTGAAAAACTGTTTTTT
>TRBV18|.|TRBJ2-5|.
CASSPVTETQYF
TGTGCCAGCTCACCAGTAACTGAGACCCAGTACTTC
>TRBV2|.|TRBJ1-4|.
CASTGGAIEKLFF
TGTGCCAGCACGGGGGGCGCAATTGAAAAACTGTTTTTT
>TRBV5-1|.|TRBJ1-1|.
CASSSQNTEAFF
TGCGCCAGCAGCTCACAGAACACTGAAGCTTTCTTT
>TRBV7-2|.|TRBJ2-1|.
CASSPRRVTDEQFF
TGTGCCAGCAGCCCGAGGCGGGTTACGGATGAGCAGTTCTTC
>TRBV28|.|TRBJ1-4|.
CASSLVVDANEKLFF
TGTGCCAGCAGTTTGGTGGTAGATGCTAATGAAAAACTGTTTTTT
>TRBV10-3|.|TRBJ1-4|.
CAARRGSQNPNEKLFF
TGTGCCGCCCGACGAGGCAGCCAAAACCCTAATGAAAAACTGTTTTTT
>TRBV6-4|.|TRBJ2-5|.
CASSDLPDSQETQYF
TGTGCCAGCAGTGACTTGCCGGACAGCCAAGAGACCCAGTACTTC
>TRBV11-2|TRBD1|TRBJ2-1|.
CASSLVYDRGRYNEQFF
TGTGCCAGCAGCTTAGTGTACGACAGGGGACGATACAATGAGCAGTTCTTC
>TRBV7-9|.|TRBJ2-3|.
CASSDSGLLLTSTDTQYF
TGTGCCAGCAGCGACTCGGGACTTTTGCTAACCAGCACAGATACGCAGTATTTT
>TRBV27|.|TRBJ1-2|.
CASSSSWGRYGYTF
TGTGCCAGCAGTTCCTCCTGGGGGCGCTATGGCTACACCTTC
>TRBV5-1|.|TRBJ1-2|.
CASSLARAGGNYGYTF
TGCGCCAGCAGCTTGGCCAGGGCGGGGGGAAACTATGGCTACACCTTC
>TRBV11-1|TRBD2|TRBJ2-1|.
CASSSGGYNEQFF
TGTGCCAGCAGCTCGGGGGGTTACAATGAGCAGTTCTTC
>TRBV6-6|.|TRBJ1-2|.
CASSYGGNYGYTF
TGTGCCAGCAGTTACGGGGGAAACTATGGCTACACCTTC
>TRBV9|TRBD2|TRBJ2-5|.
CASSSPGLAASIETQYF
TGTGCCAGCAGTTCACCGGGACTAGCGGCTTCCATCGAGACCCAGTACTTC
>TRBV5-1|.|TRBJ2-5|.
CASSLEDRAQQETQYF
TGCGCCAGCAGCTTGGAGGACAGAGCCCAACAAGAGACCCAGTACTTC
>TRBV28|TRBD2|TRBJ2-7|.
CASRVLAVGDEQYF
TGTGCCAGCAGGGTTCTAGCGGTGGGGGACGAGCAGTACTTC
>TRBV5-1|TRBD1|TRBJ1-4|.
CASSPTGGSEKLFF
TGCGCCAGCAGCCCGACAGGGGGGAGTGAAAAACTGTTTTTT
>TRBV19|.|TRBJ2-2|.
CASSGLLGAGELFF
TGTGCCAGTAGTGGCTTACTGGGGGCCGGGGAGCTGTTTTTT
>TRBV14|TRBD2|TRBJ2-7|.
CASSQFSQGGGEQYF
TGTGCCAGCAGCCAATTTTCCCAGGGCGGGGGTGAGCAGTACTTC
>TRBV2|.|TRBJ1-4|.
CASMAGDSLEKLFF
TGTGCCAGCATGGCAGGTGACTCACTGGAAAAACTGTTTTTT